This T cell receptor beta chain was identified during a study of T cells after yellow fever vaccination. V was pared by 1 base and J by 4 bases, with 18 bases between. The CDR3 extends over 16 amino acids. CDR1 DFQATT and CDR2 SNEGSKA come from the germline V gene (reference sequence). The sample holds many counts of this clonotype. Its antigen is unknown. As TCR cDNA was made by 5'RACE template switching, a universal primer site and UMIs were added. In TCRdb, the 5' RACE reads were re-called with MiXCR into one record per CDR3 protein. The data hold some 250,000 distinct CDR3 sequences, with 3.6% observed a single time. General observations from the study: The bulk population could contribute abundant contaminating clonotypes to FACS-sorted repertoires. Post-booster repertoires again held most primary-vaccination clones (around 95% CD4, 88% CD8). There was a small share of clonotypes that showed up in both the CD4 and CD8 compartments.

The sample in question was PBMCs, obtained 15 days after the yellow fever booster vaccination. The V call is TRBV20-1, the J call TRBJ2-3; perhaps TRBD2 as D (6 bases). The sequence came from a man aged 18 to 30 who received the YFV17D yellow fever vaccine. The CDR3 region has the DNA TGCAGTGCTAGAGCTATTGGTACTAGCCCCCCAGATACGCAGTATTTT. Encoded protein: CSARAIGTSPPDTQYF.